The sequence of this TCR beta chain was determined in a study of blood T cell repertoires in COVID-19. Study as a whole: T cells, B-cell-depleted T cells, or PBMCs provided the cDNA or gDNA that served as material.

Measured with immunoSEQ multiplex PCR; TCRdb has only the in-frame clones, and not every one. The repertoire includes roughly 36,000 clones, 90% of them detected once, and roughly 38% sits in the top ten. The CDR3 runs to 13 residues. The germline V gene has CDR1 MNHEY and CDR2 SMNVEV (reference sequence). With 6 bases clipped from V and 0 bases from J, the junction kept 1 base outside the gene matches. The chain joins TRBV27 to TRBJ1-1; 7 nucleotides agree with TRBD1. Sequencing input: peripheral blood. The origin of this receptor is a man in his sixties with active or convalescent COVID-19. The CDR3 coding sequence is TGTGCCAGCAGGGACAGGATGAACACTGAAGCTTTCTTT. This gives the protein CASRDRMNTEAFF.